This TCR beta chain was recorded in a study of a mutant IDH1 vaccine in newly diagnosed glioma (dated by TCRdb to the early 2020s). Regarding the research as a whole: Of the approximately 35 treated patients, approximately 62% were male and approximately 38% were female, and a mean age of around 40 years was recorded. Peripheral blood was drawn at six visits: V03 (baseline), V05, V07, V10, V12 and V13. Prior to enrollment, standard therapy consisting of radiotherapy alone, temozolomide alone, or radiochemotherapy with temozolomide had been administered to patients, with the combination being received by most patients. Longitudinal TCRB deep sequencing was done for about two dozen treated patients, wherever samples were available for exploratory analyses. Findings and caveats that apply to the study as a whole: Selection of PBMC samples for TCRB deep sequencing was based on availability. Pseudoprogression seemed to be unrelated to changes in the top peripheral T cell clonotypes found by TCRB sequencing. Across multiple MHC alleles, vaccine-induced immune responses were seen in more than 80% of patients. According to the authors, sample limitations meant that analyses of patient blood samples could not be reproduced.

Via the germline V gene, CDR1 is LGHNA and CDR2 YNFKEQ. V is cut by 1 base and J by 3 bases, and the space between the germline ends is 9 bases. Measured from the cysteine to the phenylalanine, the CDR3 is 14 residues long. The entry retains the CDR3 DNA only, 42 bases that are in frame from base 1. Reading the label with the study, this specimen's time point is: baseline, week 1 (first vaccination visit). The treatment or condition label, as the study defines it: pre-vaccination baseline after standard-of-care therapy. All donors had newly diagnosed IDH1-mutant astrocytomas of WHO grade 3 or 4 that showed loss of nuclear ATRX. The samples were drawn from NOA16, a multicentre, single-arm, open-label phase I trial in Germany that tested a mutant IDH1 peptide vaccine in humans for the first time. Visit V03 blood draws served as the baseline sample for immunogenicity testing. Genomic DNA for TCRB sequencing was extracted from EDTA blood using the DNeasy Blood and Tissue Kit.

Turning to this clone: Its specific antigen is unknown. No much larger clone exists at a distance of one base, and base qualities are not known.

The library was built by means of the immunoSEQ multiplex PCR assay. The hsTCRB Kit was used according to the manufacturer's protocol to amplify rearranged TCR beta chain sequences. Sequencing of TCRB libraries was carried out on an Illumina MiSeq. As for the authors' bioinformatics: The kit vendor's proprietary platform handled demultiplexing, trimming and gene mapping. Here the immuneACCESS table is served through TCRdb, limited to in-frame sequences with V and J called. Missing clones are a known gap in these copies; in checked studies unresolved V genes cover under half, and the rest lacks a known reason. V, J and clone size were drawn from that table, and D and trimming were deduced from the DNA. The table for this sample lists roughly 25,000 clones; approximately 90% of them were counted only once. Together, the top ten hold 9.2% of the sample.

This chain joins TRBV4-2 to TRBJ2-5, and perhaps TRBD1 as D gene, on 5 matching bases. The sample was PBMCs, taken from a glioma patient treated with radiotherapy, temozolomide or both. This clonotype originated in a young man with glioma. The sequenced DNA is TGTGCCAGCAGCCAAGTTGAAGGGGAAGAGACCCAGTACTTC. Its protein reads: CASSQVEGEETQYF.